This entry describes one T cell receptor beta chain. The entry originates in a study of technical replicates of blood from a handful of donors. The repertoire was sequenced with immunoSEQ multiplex PCR; TCRdb's copy has only in-frame clones and lacks some. The sample consists of 73,000 or so clones, about 91% of them appearing once. This TCR came from a human donor in good health. Sequencing was done on a sample of T cells isolated from PBMCs.

Written as DNA, the CDR3 is TGTGCCAGCACAACAGGGAACGGCTACACCTTC. Protein product: CASTTGNGYTF. The genes are TRBV2 and TRBJ1-2, with a possible D match to TRBD1 (6 bases). Germline V gives CDR1 SNHLY, CDR2 FYNNEI. V gave up 7 bases and J gave up 8 bases, with 11 bases separating them. The CDR3 is 11 residues long.